One sample yielded the 14 T cell receptor beta chains listed below, sequenced in a study of OX40 agonist ivuxolimab in advanced cancers. Repertoires were generated with immunoSEQ multiplex PCR, while TCRdb's copy carries only in-frame clones and drops some. The sample consists of 8,000 to 11,000 clones, over 70% of them appearing once. Sequencing used CD4+ or CD8+ T cells sorted from blood, obtained in a trial of the OX40 agonist ivuxolimab. Every receptor here comes from an adult with an advanced solid tumor such as melanoma, head and neck, liver or kidney cancer.

The sample holds a few counts of this clone. This rearrangement joins TRBV1 to TRBJ2-6. TRBV1 is described as a pseudogene. The CDR3 runs 11 residues. Written as DNA, the CDR3 is TGCACCAGCAGTCGGGCCAACGTCCTGACTTTC. Its protein product is CTSSRANVLTF.

V usage is TRBV9 and J usage is TRBJ2-1; D is possibly TRBD1 (6 bases). The CDR3 is 16 amino acids. Germline V lookup: CDR1 SGDLS, CDR2 YYNGEE. V lost 4 bases and J lost 7, with 21 bases in between. The CDR3: CASSQDLVAGDNEQFF. In DNA form, the CDR3 reads TGTGCCAGCAGCCAAGATCTCGTGGCAGGGGATAATGAGCAGTTCTTC.

The table lists this clone with a count of one. The CDR3, as DNA: TGTGCCAGCATCTCCGGAAGGAACACCGGGGAGCTGTTTTTT. This translates into CASISGRNTGELFF. The gene calls are TRBV7-9 and TRBJ2-2; D not resolved. The germline V gene has CDR1 SEHNR and CDR2 FQNEAQ (reference sequence). CDR3 length equals 14 residues. Trimming removed 7 bases at V and 1 base at J, with 10 bases between.

The V call is TRBV11-2, the J call TRBJ2-7, with D possibly matching TRBD2 (6 bases). Germline CDR1 reads SGHAT; CDR2 reads FQNNGV. This CDR3 is 15 amino acids long. V was shortened by 1 base and J by 2 bases, with 12 bases between the two germline ends. The CDR3 bases are TGTGCCAGCAGCTTAGGGGTGGGAGGCGCCTACGAGCAGTACTTC. Its translation: CASSLGVGGAYEQYF.

The V and J genes are TRBV7-2 and TRBJ2-1, with D perhaps matching TRBD1 or TRBD2 (6 bases each). The CDR3 runs to 16 residues. V was shortened by 4 bases and J by 2 bases, with 15 bases between the two germline ends. Looked up from germline, CDR1 is SGHTA and CDR2 is FQGNSA. The CDR3 is CASSSIGGSAYNEQFF. CDR3 DNA sequence: TGTGCCAGCAGCTCTATAGGGGGGAGCGCCTACAATGAGCAGTTCTTC.

This sequence joins TRBV7-3 and TRBJ2-5, with 8 bases fitting TRBD1. Per germline, CDR1 SGHTA and CDR2 FQGTGA. Germline trimming cut 3 bases from V and 5 bases from J; bases unmatched to any gene: 2. The length of the CDR3 is 13 residues. This CDR3 is CASSFRGHETQYF. CDR3 coding DNA: TGTGCCAGCAGCTTCAGGGGGCACGAGACCCAGTACTTC.

The chain joins TRBV28 to TRBJ2-7; D not certain. Per the germline V gene, CDR1 is MDHEN and CDR2 is SYDVKM. V was cut by 7 bases and J by 7 bases, with 17 bases left in between. This CDR3 contains 13 residues. CDR3 nucleotides: TGTGCCAGCAAGAGTGGTCCGATGGGGGAGCAGTACTTC. Translation gives CASKSGPMGEQYF.

J is TRBJ2-1 and V is TRBV9; D is possibly TRBD2 (6 bases). This CDR3 contains 17 residues. The V gene lost 3 bases and the J gene lost 1 base, with 17 bases spanning the gap. Per germline, CDR1 SGDLS and CDR2 YYNGEE. The CDR3 reads CASSEPLVGGSYNEQFF. For the CDR3, the DNA is TGTGCCAGCAGCGAGCCCCTGGTGGGAGGATCCTACAATGAGCAGTTCTTC.

The chain couples TRBV29-1 to TRBJ1-5; D ambiguous. CDR3 length equals 14 residues. Germline loops: CDR1 SQVTM, CDR2 ANQGSEA. V gave up 4 bases and J gave up 2 bases, with 12 bases separating them. The CDR3 DNA sequence: TGCAGCGTTGGAGCTTTGGATGGCAATCAGCCCCAGCATTTT. This gives the protein CSVGALDGNQPQHF.

The CDR3 loop is CASSLHPGQGNTIYF. CDR3 DNA sequence: TGTGCCAGCAGTTTACACCCGGGACAGGGAAACACCATATATTTT. V is TRBV28 and J is TRBJ1-3; 7 bases are a match to TRBD1. CDR1 and CDR2 from the germline V gene are MDHEN and SYDVKM. The ends lost 2 bases at V and 4 bases at J; junction bases unmatched: 5. There are 15 residues in the CDR3.

This clone has just one count. This chain links TRBV7-2 with TRBJ2-3; the match to TRBD2 covers 7 bases. Germline CDR1 SGHTA, CDR2 FQGNSA. J lost 3 bases, V lost 2 bases, and 5 bases had no gene match. This CDR3 is built from 15 residues. The CDR3 DNA reads as TGTGCCAGCAGCTTACTAGCGGTACTTACAGATACGCAGTATTTT. Its translation is CASSLLAVLTDTQYF. Complete variable domain (other parts from reference TRBV7-2 and TRBJ2-3): GAGVSQSPSNKVTEKGKDVELRCDPISGHTALYWYRQSLGQGLEFLIYFQGNSAPDKSGLPSDRFSAERTGGSVSTLTIQRTQQEDSAVYLCASSLLAVLTDTQYFGPGTRLTVL.

This chain links TRBV2 with TRBJ2-2; 8 bases map to TRBD1. This CDR3 contains 15 residues. CDR1 is SNHLY, CDR2 FYNNEI, per germline. J lost 5 bases, V lost 6 bases, and 8 bases had no gene match. For the CDR3, the DNA is TGTGCCAGCAGGGACGGACAGGGAGGAACCGGGGAGCTGTTTTTT. It translates to CASRDGQGGTGELFF.

The CDR3 DNA reads as TGTGCCAGCTCCCGGACTAGCAGGTCCTACAATGAGCAGTTCTTC. This encodes CASSRTSRSYNEQFF. This sequence joins TRBV6-5 and TRBJ2-1; 8 bases match TRBD2. Per germline, CDR1 MNHEY and CDR2 SVGAGI. V was clipped by 8 bases and J by 1 base; unmatched bases: 7. The CDR3 runs to 15 residues.

The V call is TRBV28, the J call TRBJ2-7, with D perhaps assigned TRBD1 or TRBD2 (5 bases each). Germline CDR1 and CDR2: MDHEN and SYDVKM. Between the trimmed V and J ends, which lost 7 bases and 7 bases, there was a span of 20 bases. CDR3 length: 14 amino acids. The CDR3 DNA sequence: TGTGCCAGCACCGGGTGGGACGCAGGGCAGGAGCAGTACTTC. It translates to CASTGWDAGQEQYF.